The entry that follows covers one T cell receptor beta chain sequence. The antigen remains undetermined. Reverse transcription of all isolated RNA meant that expressed TCRB transcripts were sequenced. Sequencing of naive, central memory and regulatory T cell samples gave an average of roughly 3.5 million reads. Here immunoSEQ multiplex PCR was the method, and the copy in TCRdb shows in-frame clones only, minus some. Among around 260,000 clones listed, over 20% were seen once. Germline values: CDR1 SGHTA, CDR2 FQGNSA. Trimming removed 5 bases at V and 8 bases at J, with 13 bases between. This CDR3 contains 13 residues. The sample belongs to a study of beta chain features in type 1 diabetes. Turning to the study itself: Age and gender were similar between patients and healthy donors, as were cell yields. Whole-study findings and limits: Within each of all four CD4+ subsets, Type 1 diabetes patients had TCRB CDR3s that were moderately but significantly shorter. Sequencing from cDNA could over-represent high-TCR-expressing cells.

Sorting of CD4+ naive, central memory, regulatory and stem cell-like memory cells was performed via CD45RO/CCR7/CD25/CD127/CD95/CD27. The chain links TRBV7-2 to TRBJ2-1, with D maybe TRBD1 (6 bases). This receptor was identified in a woman in her thirties or forties with type 1 diabetes. Sequenced input: naive CD4+ T cells from blood. CDR3: CASSTRTVDEQFF. CDR3 sequence (DNA): TGTGCCAGCAGCACGCGGACAGTTGATGAGCAGTTCTTC.